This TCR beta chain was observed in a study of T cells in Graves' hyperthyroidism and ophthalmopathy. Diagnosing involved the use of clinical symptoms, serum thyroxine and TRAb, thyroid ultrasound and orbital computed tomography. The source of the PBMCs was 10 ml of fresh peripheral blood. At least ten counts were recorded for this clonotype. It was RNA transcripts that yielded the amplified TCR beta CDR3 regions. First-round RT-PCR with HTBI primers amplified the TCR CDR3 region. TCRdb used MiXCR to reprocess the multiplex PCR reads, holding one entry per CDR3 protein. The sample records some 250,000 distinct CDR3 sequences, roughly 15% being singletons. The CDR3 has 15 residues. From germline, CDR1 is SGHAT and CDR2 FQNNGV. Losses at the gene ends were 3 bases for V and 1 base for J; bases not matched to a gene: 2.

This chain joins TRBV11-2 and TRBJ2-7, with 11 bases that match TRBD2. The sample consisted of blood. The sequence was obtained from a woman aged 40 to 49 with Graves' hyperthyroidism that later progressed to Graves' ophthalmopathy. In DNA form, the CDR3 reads TGTGCCAGCAGCTTTGGGACTAGCGGTTCCTACGAGCAGTACTTC. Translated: CASSFGTSGSYEQYF.